This T cell receptor beta chain came from a study of blood T cell repertoires in COVID-19. Study information: PBMCs, B-cell-depleted T cells, or T cells were the source of the cDNA or gDNA that made up the material.

V shed 2 bases and J shed 2 bases, with 4 bases lying between them. Germline lookup yields CDR1 SGHAT and CDR2 FQDESV (reference sequence). The CDR3 totals 13 residues. Recruits, aged roughly 18 to 100 years, lived in 25 or so US areas. Participant-given clinical history determined each cohort assignment. Cohort 3 donors counted as recovered after two negative PCRs, clearance, or resolved symptoms. Method: immunoSEQ multiplex PCR; TCRdb's copy keeps in-frame clones and lacks some. Found here are a few hundred thousand clones, roughly nine tenths of them singletons; the top ten hold approximately 1.5%.

The material sequenced was PBMCs or T cells enriched from blood (not recorded which). The source is a woman younger than 45 who had recovered from COVID-19. V is TRBV11-1 and J is TRBJ2-1; unclear D gene. This CDR3 is CASSLTAYNEQFF. DNA for the CDR3: TGTGCCAGCAGCTTAACTGCCTACAATGAGCAGTTCTTC. Filled out from reference TRBV11-1 and TRBJ2-1, the complete variable domain reads EAEVAQSPRYKITEKSQAVAFWCDPISGHATLYWYRQILGQGPELLVQFQDESVVDDSQLPKDRFSAERLKGVDSTLKIQPAELGDSAMYLCASSLTAYNEQFFGPGTRLTVL.